What follows are 27 T cell receptor beta chains derived from one specimen sequenced in a study of cytomegalovirus exposure and HLA in healthy donors. PCR amplification relied on 60 Vbeta primers (plus 13 Jbeta primers). Repertoires were generated with immunoSEQ multiplex PCR, while TCRdb's copy carries only in-frame clones and drops some. This table holds around 170,000 clones, approximately 75% found once. Material for sequencing was PBMCs. The receptors derive from a girl aged 10-17 years in good health and CMV-seronegative.

The chain carries TRBV27 and TRBJ2-5; 9 nucleotides align to TRBD1. The CDR3 extends over 15 amino acids. CDR1 MNHEY and CDR2 SMNVEV come from the germline V gene (reference sequence). The trim removed 1 base at V and 2 bases at J, leaving 2 bases unmatched. The chain's CDR3 is CASSLLTGGQETQYF. The CDR3 bases are TGTGCCAGCAGTTTATTGACAGGGGGGCAAGAGACCCAGTACTTC.

CDR3 sequence (DNA): TGTGCCGGCCGAATCCGTGGCTACGAGCAGTACTTC. This gives the protein CAGRIRGYEQYF. The chain combines TRBV6-1 with TRBJ2-7; D unclear. The CDR3 loop spans 12 amino acids. Germline-derived CDR1 and CDR2 are MNHNS and SASEGT. Trimming left V 11 bases short and J 3 bases short, with 14 bases between.

Points on this clone: Compared with germline, one end of the junction differs, possibly owing to a read error. The chain couples TRBV5-1 to TRBJ2-1, with 10 bases aligning to TRBD2. Germline CDR1 is SGHRS and CDR2 is YFSETQ. CDR3 length: 15 residues. This CDR3 is CASSQSGGADDEQLF. DNA of the CDR3: TGCGCCAGCAGCCAAAGCGGGGGGGCCGATGATGAGCAGCTCTTC. Together with reference TRBV5-1 and TRBJ2-1, the CDR3 gives the full variable domain: KAGVTQTPRYLIKTRGQQVTLSCSPISGHRSVSWYQQTPGQGLQFLFEYFSETQRNKGNFPGRFSGRQFSNSRSEMNVSTLELGDSALYLCASSQSGGADDEQLFGPGTRLTVL.

J is TRBJ2-1 and V is TRBV5-1; TRBD1 matches at 7 bases. J lost 6 bases, V lost 0 bases, and 3 bases had no gene match. The germline V gene has CDR1 SGHRS and CDR2 YFSETQ. The CDR3 totals 14 residues. Written as DNA, the CDR3 is TGCGCCAGCAGCTTGGAACAGGGGATCAATGAGCAGTTCTTC. Its protein is CASSLEQGINEQFF.

This sequence joins TRBV18 and TRBJ1-2, with 9 bases lining up with TRBD1. Per the germline V gene, CDR1 is KGHSH and CDR2 is LQKENI. This CDR3 is built from 13 residues. The V segment lost 3 bases and the J segment 8 bases; nucleotides outside the gene matches: 4. The CDR3: CASSPGTGYGYTF. The CDR3 DNA follows: TGTGCCAGCTCACCCGGGACAGGGTACGGCTACACCTTC.

The chain joins TRBV7-8 to TRBJ2-5; 7 nucleotides agree with TRBD2. CDR3 length: 17 amino acids. V shed 2 bases and J 1 base; nucleotides not matched to a gene: 10. CDR1 is SGHVS, CDR2 FQNEAQ, per germline. CDR3 DNA sequence: TGTGCCAGCAGCTTACGGCCTGGGGGGGAGAGCCAAGAGACCCAGTACTTC. This translates into CASSLRPGGESQETQYF.

J is TRBJ1-1 and V is TRBV4-1, with 7 bases lining up with TRBD1. Germline CDR1 and CDR2: MGHRA and YSYEKL. V shed 4 bases and J 7 bases; nucleotides not matched to a gene: 12. This CDR3 region has 15 residues. The CDR3 sequence: CASSPPDRDAGEAFF. For the CDR3, the DNA is TGCGCCAGCAGCCCCCCTGACAGGGATGCCGGTGAAGCTTTCTTT.

This chain connects TRBV7-3 to TRBJ2-7; TRBD1 matches 9 bases. V trimming: 4 bases; J trimming: 5 bases; junction bases outside the gene matches: 6. This CDR3 contains 14 residues. Germline lookup yields CDR1 SGHTA and CDR2 FQGTGA. The CDR3: CASSSQGARDEQYF. CDR3 nucleotide sequence: TGTGCCAGCAGCTCACAGGGGGCTCGGGACGAGCAGTACTTC.

V gene TRBV7-9 combines with J gene TRBJ2-5; 10 bases map to TRBD2. Trimming at V came to 1 base and at J to 4 bases, leaving 6 bases not matched to a gene. Germline-derived CDR1 and CDR2 are SEHNR and FQNEAQ (reference sequence). This CDR3 is 16 amino acids long. CDR3 in DNA: TGTGCCAGCAGCTTAGTTAGCGGGGGGAGTATAGAGACCCAGTACTTC. Amino acids: CASSLVSGGSIETQYF.

The genes are TRBV4-1 and TRBJ2-4, with D unclear. CDR1 and CDR2 from the germline V gene are MGHRA and YSYEKL. Deletions cut 2 bases from V and 0 bases from J, with 14 bases between. The CDR3 runs to 17 residues. CDR3 sequence: CASSQLGTSLAKNIQYF. CDR3 in DNA: TGCGCCAGCAGCCAACTCGGTACGTCACTAGCCAAAAACATTCAGTACTTC.

This chain links TRBV19 with TRBJ1-1; TRBD1 might be the D (5 bases). This CDR3 is 14 amino acids long. Germline assignment: CDR1 LNHDA and CDR2 SQIVND (reference sequence). V lost 7 bases, J lost 2 bases, and 14 bases lay in between. CDR3 amino acids: CASTGIGGNTEAFF. CDR3 coding DNA: TGTGCCAGTACAGGGATAGGTGGTAACACTGAAGCTTTCTTT.

This chain connects TRBV4-1 to TRBJ2-7; unclear D gene. The CDR3 covers 17 residues. The germline V gene has CDR1 MGHRA and CDR2 YSYEKL. Trimming removed 0 bases at V and 1 base at J, with 16 bases between. The CDR3 region has the DNA TGCGCCAGCAGCCAAGATCAGCACAGCCCCCGTTCCTACGAGCAGTACTTC. Its protein is CASSQDQHSPRSYEQYF.

This clone appeared a single time. The rearrangement uses TRBV19 and TRBJ2-5; 9 nucleotides align to TRBD1. V shed 5 bases and J 1 base; nucleotides not matched to a gene: 8. Germline CDR1 and CDR2: LNHDA and SQIVND (reference sequence). The CDR3 covers 16 residues. CDR3 sequence: CASSSGQGVGQETQYF. Here the CDR3 DNA reads TGTGCCAGTAGTTCGGGACAGGGAGTCGGCCAAGAGACCCAGTACTTC.

The chain employs TRBV13 and TRBJ2-3; D possibly corresponds to TRBD1 (5 bases). The CDR3 is 15 residues long. The V and J ends lost 3 bases and 2 bases respectively, with 12 bases between them. Per the germline V gene, CDR1 is PRHDT and CDR2 is FYEKMQ (reference sequence). CDR3 sequence (DNA): TGTGCCAGCAGCTTTCCAGGGATTGACACAGATACGCAGTATTTT. Residues: CASSFPGIDTDTQYF.

This chain connects TRBV2 to TRBJ1-6; unclear D gene. CDR1 SNHLY and CDR2 FYNNEI come from the germline V gene. Trimming took 3 bases from V and 0 from J, leaving 15 bases between them. The CDR3 spans 18 residues. The CDR3 here is CASSDVTTLSSYNSPLHF. CDR3 in DNA: TGTGCCAGCAGTGATGTGACAACTCTAAGCTCCTATAATTCACCCCTCCACTTT.

V is TRBV5-1 and J is TRBJ2-3, with 8 bases lining up with TRBD2. Germline lookup yields CDR1 SGHRS and CDR2 YFSETQ. This CDR3 is built from 14 residues. Losses at the gene ends were 4 bases for V and 3 bases for J; bases not matched to a gene: 4. CDR3 sequence reads: CASSHGGATDTQYF. The CDR3 DNA sequence: TGCGCCAGCAGCCACGGGGGGGCAACAGATACGCAGTATTTT.

The rearrangement joins TRBV6-5 to TRBJ2-7, with TRBD1 matching 9 bases. The V segment lost 3 bases and the J segment 1 base; nucleotides outside the gene matches: 4. The CDR3 runs to 15 residues. Germline V gene sequence: CDR1 MNHEY, CDR2 SVGAGI. The CDR3: CASSYAGTGSYEQYF. CDR3 nucleotides: TGTGCCAGCAGTTATGCCGGGACAGGGTCCTACGAGCAGTACTTC.

This clone was seen more than once but under ten times. The chain links TRBV9 to TRBJ2-5, with 9 nucleotides matching TRBD2. Germline CDR1 SGDLS, CDR2 YYNGEE. The CDR3 contains 15 residues. J was trimmed by 2 bases and V by 4 bases; bases with no gene match: 6. CDR3: CASSTLAGRQETQYF. Here the CDR3 DNA reads TGTGCCAGCAGCACCCTAGCGGGGAGACAAGAGACCCAGTACTTC.

In DNA form, the CDR3 reads TGTGCCAGCGAGAACAGAGTACAGAACACTGAAGCTTTCTTT. Translation gives CASENRVQNTEAFF. The J gene is TRBJ1-1, the V gene TRBV2; D is undetermined. Trimming stripped 8 bases from V and 1 base from J, with 14 bases between. This CDR3 has 14 residues. Germline CDR1 SNHLY, CDR2 FYNNEI.

The chain combines TRBV4-1 with TRBJ1-2; maybe TRBD1 (5 bases). Germline CDR1 is MGHRA and CDR2 is YSYEKL. Trimming took off 3 bases at V and 3 bases at J, with 17 bases between the two ends. This CDR3 has 16 residues. The CDR3 DNA reads as TGCGCCAGCAGCCAGCCACAGGTCCCTTGGGACTATGGCTACACCTTC. It is translated as CASSQPQVPWDYGYTF.

J is TRBJ1-6 and V is TRBV6-5, with D possibly TRBD1 on 6 matching bases. V dropped 6 bases and J dropped 7 bases, with 16 bases sitting between them. The V gene's germline CDR1 is MNHEY and CDR2 SVGAGI. CDR3 length: 15 amino acids. The CDR3 protein is CASSPQQGGNSPLHF. For the CDR3, the DNA is TGTGCCAGCAGCCCCCAACAGGGCGGGAATTCACCCCTCCACTTT.

The chain has TRBV10-3 and TRBJ2-1; D not resolved. CDR1 and CDR2 (germline): ENHRY, SYGVKD. The length of the CDR3 is 11 residues. The V end lost 1 base, the J end lost 8 bases, and 3 bases lay between the germline ends. CDR3 loop: CAISEFYEQFF. In DNA form, the CDR3 reads TGTGCCATCAGTGAGTTCTATGAGCAGTTCTTC.

This clone was detected a few times. This sequence joins TRBV6-5 and TRBJ1-1; 9 nucleotides line up with TRBD1. The CDR3 loop spans 13 amino acids. The germline V gene has CDR1 MNHEY and CDR2 SVGAGI. Trimming cost V 4 bases and J 6 bases; bases outside gene matches: 3. CDR3 protein: CASSSGQGPEAFF. For the CDR3, the DNA is TGTGCCAGCAGTTCCGGACAGGGGCCTGAAGCTTTCTTT.

This chain joins TRBV19 and TRBJ1-2; D not resolved. Germline V gene data show CDR1 as LNHDA and CDR2 as SQIVND (reference sequence). The length of the CDR3 is 15 residues. V shed 1 base and J shed 3 bases, with 12 bases lying between them. CDR3: CASSIVTAVDYGYTF. In DNA, the CDR3 is TGTGCCAGTAGTATAGTCACAGCCGTTGACTATGGCTACACCTTC.

The chain is built from TRBV9 and TRBJ1-2, with TRBD1 as a possible D gene (5 bases). The CDR3 has 13 residues. Germline V gene lookup returns CDR1 SGDLS and CDR2 YYNGEE. V was cut by 0 bases and J by 4 bases, with 7 bases left in between. CDR3 region: CASSVEGIYGYTF. As DNA, the CDR3 is TGTGCCAGCAGCGTAGAGGGGATCTATGGCTACACCTTC.

The chain uses TRBV5-1 and TRBJ2-3; TRBD2 aligns across 14 bases. Germline trimming cut 3 bases from V and 3 bases from J; bases unmatched to any gene: 3. This CDR3 contains 16 residues. CDR1 and CDR2 from the germline V gene are SGHRS and YFSETQ. The CDR3, as DNA: TGCGCCAGCAGCTCGACTAGCGGGGGGGCGACAGATACGCAGTATTTT. Its protein is CASSSTSGGATDTQYF.

The chain couples TRBV7-3 to TRBJ2-6; no definite D call. V was trimmed by 0 bases and J by 1 base, leaving 7 bases between them. The CDR3 length is 16 residues. Germline V lookup: CDR1 SGHTA, CDR2 FQGTGA. In nucleotides, the CDR3 is TGTGCCAGCAGCTTAACTCCTACGTCTGGGGCCAACGTCCTGACTTTC. It specifies CASSLTPTSGANVLTF. The full variable domain, rest sourced from reference TRBV7-3 and TRBJ2-6, is GAGVSQTPSNKVTEKGKYVELRCDPISGHTALYWYRQSLGQGPEFLIYFQGTGAADDSGLPNDRFFAVRPEGSVSTLKIQRTERGDSAVYLCASSLTPTSGANVLTFGAGSRLTVL.